These 5 T cell receptor beta chains were all obtained from the same sample, sequenced in a study of shared clonotypes between healthy human individuals. Libraries were prepared by immunoSEQ multiplex PCR; TCRdb keeps only in-frame clonotypes and omits some of them. The sample shows roughly 2,500,000 clones, roughly 93% of them seen only once. The sequenced material came from naive CD4+ T cells from PBMCs. The subset here: CD45RA+ positively selected. These TCRs come from a man in his late teens or twenties in good health. Some clones in this sample may be carry-over from other donors' samples.

The chain is built from TRBV7-9 and TRBJ2-1; D not certain. The germline gives CDR1 SEHNR, CDR2 FQNEAQ (reference sequence). Trimming shortened V by 1 base and J by 12 bases, and 7 bases separated the two germline ends. The CDR3 is 11 residues long. DNA of the CDR3: TGTGCCAGCAGCTTAGAAGACCGGCAGTTCTTC. It encodes CASSLEDRQFF.

The table lists this clone with a few counts. V and J are TRBV7-3 and TRBJ2-1, with D maybe TRBD2 (6 bases). CDR1 is SGHTA and CDR2 is FQGTGA in the germline V gene. The germline V and J ends were trimmed by 5 bases and 8 bases, with 16 bases remaining between them. The CDR3 loop spans 14 amino acids. The CDR3, as DNA: TGTGCCAGCAGCATGGACGGGGGATATGATGAGCAGTTCTTC. Translated, it gives CASSMDGGYDEQFF.

This chain links TRBV7-8 with TRBJ2-5; the D call may be TRBD1 or TRBD2 (7 bases each). CDR1 is SGHVS, CDR2 FQNEAQ, per germline. The CDR3 contains 13 residues. Trimming removed 9 bases at V and 4 bases at J, with 15 bases between. In nucleotides, the CDR3 is TGTGCCAGTCAGGGGGGGCGCCGAGAGACCCAGTACTTC. This gives the protein CASQGGRRETQYF.

The chain is built from TRBV4-2 and TRBJ2-3, with 11 bases fitting TRBD1. Unmatched junction bases numbered 9, after V lost 1 base and J lost 3 bases. CDR1 is LGHNA, CDR2 YNFKEQ, per germline. The CDR3 has 18 amino acids. Here the CDR3 DNA reads TGTGCCAGCAGCCAAGTTAGTCCAGGACAGGGGGCGACAGATACGCAGTATTTT. This sequence encodes CASSQVSPGQGATDTQYF.

As regards this clone: The same CDR3 arises from other DNA sequences in this sample as well. The V call is TRBV30, the J call TRBJ1-1; D gene unclear. The germline gives CDR1 GTSNPN, CDR2 SVGIG (reference sequence). The CDR3 is 12 residues long. Trimming pared 5 bases from V and 1 base from J, leaving 8 bases between. CDR3 in amino acids: CAWGRQNTEAFF. CDR3 nucleotide sequence: TGTGCCTGGGGACGGCAGAACACTGAAGCTTTCTTT.